This T cell receptor (beta chain) stems from a study of spatial heterogeneity in lung cancer (dated by TCRdb to the late 2010s). A note on the overall study: Beta-chain transcripts were consistently detected in greater numbers than alpha-chain transcripts, which likely reflects a higher abundance of beta-chain transcripts. TCR alpha and beta repertoires were quantitatively compared across multiple tumor regions, matched nontumor lung and blood in non-small cell lung cancer. In the raw uncorrected reads, each unique combination of TCR and UMI appeared more than ten times on average. Both alpha and beta chains were TCR-sequenced in fewer than 250 tumor regions, about 64 matched nontumor lung samples and around 54 PBMC samples obtained at surgery. TCR repertoire features were related to nonsynonymous mutation counts determined by whole-exome sequencing of tumor tissue. The full study reports these points: Confirming at a functional level the hypothesis that regional TCRs recognize regional mutations was considered to require additional single-cell paired TCR alpha and beta sequencing. Ubiquitous expanded tumor TCRs were found in blood more often at tumor resection than at routine follow-up.

Reading the label with the study, this specimen's time point is: sample taken at primary tumor resection. Samples were obtained from approximately 76 patients with early-stage, untreated non-small cell lung cancer from the lung TRACERx cohort. TCR sequencing used whole RNA extracted from tumor and nontumor lung tissue, or from cryopreserved PBMC samples, without cell sorting. Only patients for whom sufficient RNA was available from at least two tumor regions were selected for TCR sequencing. V is cut back by 6 bases and J by 1 base, with 5 bases in the junction unmatched. The CDR3 goes from the cysteine to the phenylalanine over 16 residues. CDR3 DNA only is kept here, 48 bases in frame from base 1. CDR1 is given as SEHNR and CDR2 as FQNEAQ, both from the germline V gene (reference sequence). This clonotype was observed many times. Which antigen it targets is not known. Per-base quality was not reported, and no clone a single base away is much larger than it.

The protocol used for the library was 5' RACE. The instrument given in TCRdb is NextSeq 500. The TCR library protocol attached a unique molecular identifier to each TCR cDNA molecule to allow correction of PCR and sequencing errors. The source study handled its data this way. TCR identification, UMI-based error correction and CDR3 extraction were performed with Decombinator tools. TCRs above a frequency of 2 per 1,000, corresponding to the top 1% of the tumor frequency distribution, were defined as expanded. Renyi diversity was computed with the R vegan package after each repertoire had been subsampled 100 times to 5,000 TCRs. CDR3 similarity networks were built from amino acid triplet string-kernel similarity, with CDR3s being connected when pairwise similarity was above 0.82. Starting from the raw public reads, TCRdb applied fastp trimming at Q25, assembled clones with MiXCR and retained in-frame beta chains. Every distinct CDR3 protein forms one entry, paired with its most common genes and DNA. TCRdb's processing, not the authors' own work, is the source of the V and J calls. This sample gives about 38,000 distinct CDR3 sequences in total; around 7.2% of them show up just once. The ten largest clones take up roughly 28% of the sample.

The specimen was PBMCs, collected at surgery. The receptor chain draws on TRBV7-9 and TRBJ1-6; 8 middle bases align to TRBD1. The receptor was isolated from a male donor with early-stage non-small cell lung cancer. The CDR3 protein sequence reads: CASRRDRLSYNSPLHF. The nucleotide sequence is given as TGTGCCAGCAGGCGGGACAGGCTGTCCTATAATTCACCCCTCCACTTT.